A single sample gave rise to the 19 T cell receptor beta chains below, sequenced in a study of cytomegalovirus exposure and HLA in healthy donors. Both 60 Vbeta primers and 13 Jbeta primers went into the PCR. Sequencing was performed with immunoSEQ multiplex PCR; in TCRdb, only in-frame clones are kept and a portion is missing. The sample yields 130,000 to 150,000 clones, roughly 87% seen once. The sequenced sample was PBMCs. The source is a man aged 25-45 years in good health and CMV-seropositive.

This clone has more than one count but fewer than ten. DNA of the CDR3: TGTGCCACCAGCAGAGAAGAAGAGTCGGAGAGCTCCTACGAGCAGTACTTC. Protein product: CATSREEESESSYEQYF. V usage is TRBV15 and J usage is TRBJ2-7; no clear D gene. V lost 0 bases and J lost 0, with 15 bases in between. There are 17 residues in the CDR3. Per the germline V gene, CDR1 is LNHNV and CDR2 is YYDKDF (reference sequence).

The V gene is TRBV30, the J gene TRBJ2-2; D is uncertain. Trimming cost V 2 bases and J 1 base, with 5 bases left between them. Germline lookup yields CDR1 GTSNPN and CDR2 SVGIG (reference sequence). The CDR3 is 13 amino acids. CDR3 residues: CAWSLRNTGELFF. The DNA of the CDR3 is TGTGCCTGGAGTCTCAGGAACACCGGGGAGCTGTTTTTT.

The chain recombines TRBV30 with TRBJ1-2, with D uncertain. Trimming removed 1 base from V and 4 bases from J, with 13 bases in between. Germline V CDR1 and CDR2: GTSNPN, SVGIG (reference sequence). CDR3 size: 14 residues. DNA of the CDR3: TGTGCCTGGAGTGAAGCCCGGAGTGGCTATGGCTACACCTTC. Amino acid sequence: CAWSEARSGYGYTF.

The rearrangement joins TRBV6-5 to TRBJ1-2; D unresolved. V dropped 6 bases and J dropped 0 bases, with 8 bases sitting between them. Germline V gene sequence: CDR1 MNHEY, CDR2 SVGAGI. The CDR3 extends over 13 amino acids. Written as DNA, the CDR3 is TGTGCCAGCAGACAGACGGCTAACTATGGCTACACCTTC. This sequence encodes CASRQTANYGYTF.

In its sample, this clone was seen a few times. The rearrangement links TRBV27 to TRBJ1-4; 7 bases are shared with TRBD1. The CDR3 spans 15 residues. Germline V gives CDR1 MNHEY, CDR2 SMNVEV (reference sequence). Trimming cost V 4 bases and J 4 bases; bases outside gene matches: 6. CDR3: CASSSPGTDNEKLFF. In DNA, the CDR3 is TGTGCCAGCAGTTCGCCCGGGACAGATAATGAAAAACTGTTTTTT.

The V and J genes are TRBV5-1 and TRBJ1-2; D is undetermined. V lost 2 bases and J 4 bases, leaving 15 bases between the germline ends. The CDR3 spans 15 residues. The germline V gene has CDR1 SGHRS and CDR2 YFSETQ. The CDR3 loop is CASSFSTGNVYGYTF. The DNA of the CDR3 is TGCGCCAGCAGCTTTTCTACGGGGAATGTCTATGGCTACACCTTC.

The V call is TRBV4-1, the J call TRBJ1-5; 8 bases agree with TRBD1. Germline CDR1 MGHRA, CDR2 YSYEKL. J lost 4 bases, V lost 1 base, and 6 bases had no gene match. The CDR3 length is 16 residues. The CDR3 DNA reads TGCGCCAGCAGCCAAGGACAGGGGCCGCTTAATCAGCCCCAGCATTTT. Translation: CASSQGQGPLNQPQHF.

This rearrangement joins TRBV29-1 to TRBJ1-5, with D possibly matching TRBD1 (6 bases). The CDR3 covers 14 residues. Per the germline V gene, CDR1 is SQVTM and CDR2 is ANQGSEA. V was trimmed by 4 bases and J by 0 bases, leaving 10 bases between them. CDR3 nucleotides: TGCAGCGTTGCACAGGGATATAGCAATCAGCCCCAGCATTTT. Residues: CSVAQGYSNQPQHF. Together with reference TRBV29-1 and TRBJ1-5, the CDR3 gives the full variable domain: SAVISQKPSRDICQRGTSLTIQCQVDSQVTMMFWYRQQPGQSLTLIATANQGSEATYESGFVIDKFPISRPNLTFSTLTVSNMSPEDSSIYLCSVAQGYSNQPQHFGDGTRLSIL.

The chain recombines TRBV28 with TRBJ1-1, with a possible D match to TRBD1 (5 bases). This CDR3 comprises 15 residues. Germline lookup yields CDR1 MDHEN and CDR2 SYDVKM. The germline V and J ends were trimmed by 7 bases and 0 bases, with 15 bases remaining between them. The CDR3 bases are TGTGCCAGCATGCACGGCGGGGCGATGAACACTGAAGCTTTCTTT. Its protein product is CASMHGGAMNTEAFF.

This clone turned up a few times. The rearrangement joins TRBV18 to TRBJ1-5; perhaps TRBD1 as D (6 bases). This CDR3 region has 15 residues. Germline V gene lookup returns CDR1 KGHSH and CDR2 LQKENI. Trimming took off 1 base at V and 3 bases at J, with 10 bases between the two ends. In DNA, the CDR3 is TGTGCCAGCTCACCACGAGGGGGATACAATCAGCCCCAGCATTTT. It encodes CASSPRGGYNQPQHF.

V usage is TRBV11-2 and J usage is TRBJ2-5; TRBD1 aligns across 11 bases. The J call may not be correct, given that the DNA end is closer to TRBJ2-7. The CDR3 spans 14 residues. From germline, CDR1 is SGHAT and CDR2 FQNNGV. In DNA, the CDR3 is TGTGCCAGCAGCTCCCGGGACAGGGGGTACGAGCAGTACTTC. Translation gives CASSSRDRGYEQYF.

This chain's CDR3 is CASSLQGGNTEAFF. The CDR3, as DNA: TGTGCCAGCAGCCTACAGGGGGGGAACACTGAAGCTTTCTTT. The J gene is TRBJ1-1, the V gene TRBV28; TRBD1 matches at 8 bases. This CDR3 is built from 14 residues. CDR1 is MDHEN, CDR2 SYDVKM, per germline. V shed 6 bases, J shed 1 base, and the junction held 4 bases outside the gene matches.

In this sample, this clone turned up once. The CDR3 spells CASSSQTSGYYEQYF. In DNA form, the CDR3 reads TGTGCCAGCAGCTCACAGACTAGCGGTTACTACGAGCAGTACTTC. J is TRBJ2-7 and V is TRBV5-4; 9 bases align to TRBD2. J was trimmed by 3 bases and V by 3 bases; bases with no gene match: 7. CDR3 size: 15 residues. The germline V gene has CDR1 SGHNT and CDR2 YYREEE (reference sequence).

This sequence joins TRBV11-3 and TRBJ2-1, with D uncertain. CDR3 length: 13 amino acids. Per the germline V gene, CDR1 is SGHNT and CDR2 is YENEEA. V was cut by 0 bases and J by 9 bases, with 9 bases left in between. The CDR3 sequence: CASSLEADTEQFF. Written as DNA, the CDR3 is TGTGCCAGCAGCTTAGAGGCGGATACTGAGCAGTTCTTC.

The DNA of the CDR3 is TGCGCCAGCAGCCTCCAGAGGGCGGCGCCGGACGAGACCCAGTACTTC. As protein: CASSLQRAAPDETQYF. V usage is TRBV5-1 and J usage is TRBJ2-5, with D perhaps matching TRBD2 (5 bases). There are 16 residues in the CDR3. Germline-derived CDR1 and CDR2 are SGHRS and YFSETQ. The V and J ends lost 4 bases and 5 bases respectively, with 21 bases between them.

The chain carries TRBV30 and TRBJ2-3, with 7 bases matching TRBD2. The CDR3 is 15 amino acids. CDR1 and CDR2 from the germline V gene are GTSNPN and SVGIG (reference sequence). The J segment lost 0 bases and the V segment lost 6 bases, leaving 9 bases of the junction unmatched. In DNA form, the CDR3 reads TGTGCCTGCCACGCGGGCGGGGGAAGCACAGATACGCAGTATTTT. This translates into CACHAGGGSTDTQYF.

The chain carries TRBV30 and TRBJ1-1, with 9 bases aligning to TRBD1. The ends lost 3 bases at V and 6 bases at J; junction bases unmatched: 2. Germline assignment: CDR1 GTSNPN and CDR2 SVGIG (reference sequence). The CDR3 length is 12 residues. CDR3 DNA sequence: TGTGCCTGGAGGGACAGGGGAGCTGAAGCTTTCTTT. Encoded protein: CAWRDRGAEAFF.

The CDR3 sequence: CASSLKGQGAFGYTF. The CDR3 nucleotides are TGTGCCAGCAGTTTGAAGGGACAGGGAGCTTTTGGCTACACCTTC. J is TRBJ1-2 and V is TRBV27; 9 nucleotides line up with TRBD1. The CDR3 spans 15 residues. Germline-derived CDR1 and CDR2 are MNHEY and SMNVEV (reference sequence). Trimming took 3 bases from V and 7 from J; bases not matched to a gene: 9.

J is TRBJ2-5 and V is TRBV18, with D maybe TRBD1 (5 bases). The germline V gene encodes CDR1 KGHSH and CDR2 LQKENI. CDR3 length: 14 amino acids. V lost 0 bases and J 3 bases, leaving 8 bases between the germline ends. CDR3 sequence: CASSPPGQKETQYF. The CDR3 DNA is TGTGCCAGCTCACCACCGGGGCAGAAAGAGACCCAGTACTTC.